These 25 T cell receptor beta chains originate from one sample sequenced in a study of radiotherapy plus CTLA-4 blockade in lung cancer. This table comes from immunoSEQ multiplex PCR, and its TCRdb copy is limited to in-frame clones, with some not included. The data contain 40,000 to 50,000 clones, 73% of them singletons. The starting material was peripheral blood, obtained from a patient treated with radiotherapy plus ipilimumab. The receptors come from a human donor with non-small cell lung cancer who had a complete response to radiotherapy plus ipilimumab.

J is TRBJ1-1 and V is TRBV12-5; D ambiguous. The V and J ends lost 3 bases and 0 bases respectively, with 11 bases between them. In germline, CDR1 is LGHNT, CDR2 FRNRAP. CDR3 size: 15 residues. In DNA form, the CDR3 reads TGTGCTAGTGGTTTATCACAGAAGATGAACACTGAAGCTTTCTTT. It specifies CASGLSQKMNTEAFF. The complete variable domain, with remaining parts taken from reference TRBV12-5 and TRBJ1-1, reads DARVTQTPRHKVTEMGQEVTMRCQPILGHNTVFWYRQTMMQGLELLAYFRNRAPLDDSGMPKDRFSAEMPDATLATLKIQPSEPRDSAVYFCASGLSQKMNTEAFFGQGTRLTVV.

CDR3 bases: TGTGCCAGCAGTCCCTCAGACAGGGGGATTGAAAAACTGTTTTTT. Its protein product is CASSPSDRGIEKLFF. V gene TRBV28 combines with J gene TRBJ1-4; 9 nucleotides line up with TRBD1. This CDR3 contains 15 residues. Germline assignment: CDR1 MDHEN and CDR2 SYDVKM. Trimming removed 5 bases from V and 7 bases from J; junction bases left unmatched: 8.

The chain is built from TRBV6-5 and TRBJ2-3; D is possibly TRBD1 (5 bases). The CDR3 loop spans 14 amino acids. Trimming took 7 bases from V and 3 from J, leaving 14 bases between them. CDR1 is MNHEY, CDR2 SVGAGI, per germline. The CDR3 nucleotides read TGTGCCAGCAAGGGTCCGACAGAAACAGATACGCAGTATTTT. It yields the protein CASKGPTETDTQYF.

V gene TRBV6-5 combines with J gene TRBJ2-1, with TRBD2 matching over 8 bases. The V gene's germline CDR1 is MNHEY and CDR2 SVGAGI. After removal of 5 bases from V and 0 bases from J, the junction contained 3 bases not matched to a gene. This CDR3 has 15 amino acids. The DNA for the CDR3 is TGTGCCAGCAGTATAAGCGGGAGCTCCTACAATGAGCAGTTCTTC. Amino acids: CASSISGSSYNEQFF.

The CDR3 coding sequence is TGTGCCATCAGTGACTCAGGGGGCGGTCAGCCCCAGCATTTT. Protein sequence: CAISDSGGGQPQHF. The V call is TRBV10-3, the J call TRBJ1-5; 8 positions agree with TRBD1. The germline V gene encodes CDR1 ENHRY and CDR2 SYGVKD. The CDR3 loop spans 14 amino acids. V trimming: 3 bases; J trimming: 6 bases; junction bases outside the gene matches: 4.

This clone was observed a handful of times. V is TRBV4-1 and J is TRBJ2-7; 12 positions agree with TRBD2. Trimming removed 1 base from V and 3 bases from J; junction bases left unmatched: 13. The CDR3 sequence is 19 residues long. The germline V gene has CDR1 MGHRA and CDR2 YSYEKL. DNA for the CDR3: TGCGCCAGCAGCCAAGTTCTAGCTAGCGGGGGGGCTAATTTCTACGAGCAGTACTTC. Translated: CASSQVLASGGANFYEQYF.

V usage is TRBV4-1 and J usage is TRBJ1-1; the D is unclear. Trimming shortened V by 0 bases and J by 0 bases, and 8 bases separated the two germline ends. CDR1 is MGHRA and CDR2 is YSYEKL in the germline V gene. The CDR3 covers 15 residues. This CDR3 is CASSQEWQMNTEAFF. CDR3 in DNA: TGCGCCAGCAGCCAAGAGTGGCAGATGAACACTGAAGCTTTCTTT.

This chain connects TRBV5-1 to TRBJ1-4, with 8 positions matching TRBD1. The germline V gene has CDR1 SGHRS and CDR2 YFSETQ. The CDR3 runs to 16 residues. J gave up 8 bases and V 0 bases, and 9 bases lay outside the gene matches. CDR3 in DNA: TGCGCCAGCAGCTTGGGGGACAGGTCGGTCGGAGAAAAACTGTTTTTT. This gives the protein CASSLGDRSVGEKLFF.

The rearrangement links TRBV5-4 to TRBJ1-2; weak D call: TRBD1 (6 bases). The germline V and J ends were trimmed by 0 bases and 1 base, with 10 bases remaining between them. Germline CDR1 and CDR2: SGHNT and YYREEE (reference sequence). CDR3 length: 15 amino acids. The CDR3: CASSLETGLNYGYTF. Here the CDR3 DNA reads TGTGCCAGCAGCTTGGAGACAGGTCTTAACTATGGCTACACCTTC.

The chain is built from TRBV7-9 and TRBJ2-5, with TRBD2 matching over 12 bases. V gave up 5 bases and J gave up 9 bases; unmatched junction bases: 13. CDR1 is SEHNR, CDR2 FQNEAQ, per germline (reference sequence). The CDR3 has 16 residues. CDR3 in DNA: TGTGCCAGCAGCCCTCGGACTAGCGGGGCACGGGGGGCCCAGTACTTC. Its protein is CASSPRTSGARGAQYF.

Regarding this clone: The junction does not match germline at one end; this may be a read error. Other DNA sequences of this sample code for an identical CDR3. The rearrangement joins TRBV6-6 to TRBJ1-1; D is possibly TRBD1 (6 bases). The CDR3 covers 15 residues. Germline V lookup: CDR1 MNHNY, CDR2 SVGAGI (reference sequence). CDR3 sequence reads: CASNPKGGMNTEAFF. CDR3 in DNA: TGTGCCAGCAACCCCAAGGGGGGGATGAACACTGAAGCTTTCTTC.

This clone showed up just a few times. This chain uses TRBV7-2 with TRBJ1-2, with D possibly TRBD1 on 6 matching bases. From germline, CDR1 is SGHTA and CDR2 FQGNSA. The CDR3 spans 15 residues. Trimming pared 2 bases from V and 1 base from J, leaving 11 bases between. The CDR3 is CASSLSGTSNYGYTF. The DNA of the CDR3 is TGTGCCAGCAGCTTATCCGGGACAAGTAACTATGGCTACACCTTC. The whole variable domain, remainder taken from reference TRBV7-2 and TRBJ1-2, is GAGVSQSPSNKVTEKGKDVELRCDPISGHTALYWYRQSLGQGLEFLIYFQGNSAPDKSGLPSDRFSAERTGGSVSTLTIQRTQQEDSAVYLCASSLSGTSNYGYTFGSGTRLTVV.

The J gene is TRBJ2-1, the V gene TRBV19, with 16 bases fitting TRBD2. V shed 7 bases, J shed 10 bases, and the junction held 16 bases outside the gene matches. CDR1 is LNHDA and CDR2 is SQIVND in the germline V gene (reference sequence). CDR3 size: 18 residues. The CDR3 reads CASMALGLAGGPVREQFF. DNA of the CDR3: TGTGCCAGTATGGCCTTGGGACTAGCGGGAGGGCCTGTGCGGGAGCAGTTCTTC. Using reference TRBV19 and TRBJ2-1 for the parts outside the CDR3, the full variable domain is DGGITQSPKYLFRKEGQNVTLSCEQNLNHDAMYWYRQDPGQGLRLIYYSQIVNDFQKGDIAEGYSVSREKKESFPLTVTSAQKNPTAFYLCASMALGLAGGPVREQFFGPGTRLTVL.

This chain joins TRBV18 and TRBJ1-1, with D tentatively TRBD1 (5 bases). This CDR3 has 15 residues. Trimming took 1 base from V and 3 from J, leaving 12 bases between them. Germline V gene sequence: CDR1 KGHSH, CDR2 LQKENI. The CDR3 here is CASSPLAGGYTEAFF. The CDR3 nucleotides read TGTGCCAGCTCACCACTAGCCGGGGGGTACACTGAAGCTTTCTTT. Full variable domain (missing parts from reference TRBV18 and TRBJ1-1): NAGVMQNPRHLVRRRGQEARLRCSPMKGHSHVYWYRQLPEEGLKFMVYLQKENIIDESGMPKERFSAEFPKEGPSILRIQQVVRGDSAAYFCASSPLAGGYTEAFFGQGTRLTVV.

The chain recombines TRBV5-1 with TRBJ2-5; D possibly corresponds to TRBD2 (6 bases). V lost 5 bases, J lost 5 bases, and 19 bases lay in between. The CDR3 totals 15 residues. CDR1 is SGHRS and CDR2 is YFSETQ in the germline V gene. Here the CDR3 reads CASRIDSAGGETQYF. CDR3 bases: TGCGCCAGCAGAATTGATTCAGCGGGTGGCGAGACCCAGTACTTC.

This clone came up once. This chain links TRBV19 with TRBJ2-7, with TRBD1 identical over 8 bases. Per the germline V gene, CDR1 is LNHDA and CDR2 is SQIVND (reference sequence). V lost 0 bases, J lost 5 bases, and 6 bases stayed unmatched. The CDR3 has 15 residues. CDR3 sequence (DNA): TGTGCCAGTAGTATAGATGGCAGGGGGCACGACGAGCAGTACTTC. This translates into CASSIDGRGHDEQYF.

In DNA, the CDR3 is TGTGCCAGCAGCCCCACAAGGGCAGGGGGCTCCTACGAGCAGTACTTC. Residues: CASSPTRAGGSYEQYF. The V and J genes are TRBV7-8 and TRBJ2-7; 7 positions agree with TRBD1. Germline loops: CDR1 SGHVS, CDR2 FQNEAQ. The CDR3 is 16 residues long. The ends lost 5 bases at V and 0 bases at J; junction bases unmatched: 10.

In its sample, this clone is medium-sized. This chain connects TRBV19 to TRBJ1-1, with TRBD1 identical over 8 bases. Germline assignment: CDR1 LNHDA and CDR2 SQIVND (reference sequence). The CDR3 is 13 residues long. J gave up 4 bases and V 10 bases, and 8 bases lay outside the gene matches. DNA for the CDR3: TGTGCCACCCGACCAGGGGGCGGCACTGAAGCTTTCTTT. Translation gives CATRPGGGTEAFF.

This chain uses TRBV7-2 with TRBJ1-3, with a possible D match to TRBD1 (5 bases). Deletions cut 2 bases from V and 2 bases from J, with 7 bases between. The CDR3 sequence is 14 residues long. Germline V lookup: CDR1 SGHTA, CDR2 FQGNSA. The CDR3 nucleotides are TGTGCCAGCAGCTTAAGGGGCGCTGGAAACACCATATATTTT. Encoded protein: CASSLRGAGNTIYF.

The chain joins TRBV28 to TRBJ2-2, with 10 bases identical to TRBD1. Germline V lookup: CDR1 MDHEN, CDR2 SYDVKM. V lost 6 bases to trimming and J lost 3 bases; unmatched junction nucleotides: 10. This CDR3 region has 17 residues. DNA of the CDR3: TGTGCCAGCAGCTCCATCGCGGGGACAGGGGACACCGGGGAGCTGTTTTTT. Its protein is CASSSIAGTGDTGELFF. The entire variable domain, with the rest obtained from reference TRBV28 and TRBJ2-2, is as follows: DVKVTQSSRYLVKRTGEKVFLECVQDMDHENMFWYRQDPGLGLRLIYFSYDVKMKEKGDIPEGYSVSREKKERFSLILESASTNQTSMYLCASSSIAGTGDTGELFFGEGSRLTVL.

The rearrangement joins TRBV7-5 to TRBJ1-5. TRBV7-5 is a recognized pseudogene. The CDR3 contains 15 residues. For the CDR3, the DNA is TGTGCCAGAAGCTTTCGGGCGGGGCGTCGGCAGCCCCAGCATTTT. It specifies CARSFRAGRRQPQHF.

This chain uses TRBV19 with TRBJ2-1, with 10 bases aligning to TRBD2. CDR3 length equals 15 residues. V was pared by 6 bases and J by 2 bases, with 4 bases of the junction left unmatched. Looked up from germline, CDR1 is LNHDA and CDR2 is SQIVND (reference sequence). CDR3 DNA: TGTGCCAGTAGGCTCACTAGCGGGACCTACAATGAGCAGTTCTTC. This gives the protein CASRLTSGTYNEQFF.

The chain links TRBV28 to TRBJ1-1, with D possibly matching TRBD1 (6 bases). V gave up 5 bases and J gave up 0 bases, with 7 bases separating them. CDR1 is MDHEN, CDR2 SYDVKM, per germline. CDR3 length: 13 amino acids. The CDR3 DNA reads as TGTGCCAGCAGTGGACAGCTGAACACTGAAGCTTTCTTT. Protein: CASSGQLNTEAFF.

The chain recombines TRBV9 with TRBJ1-4; a possible D gene is TRBD1 (5 bases). This CDR3 has 15 amino acids. Germline lookup yields CDR1 SGDLS and CDR2 YYNGEE. Trimming shortened V by 5 bases and J by 0 bases, and 11 bases separated the two germline ends. CDR3 in amino acids: CASSSGGATNEKLFF. CDR3 DNA: TGTGCCAGCAGTTCCGGGGGTGCAACTAATGAAAAACTGTTTTTT.

The V and J genes are TRBV25-1 and TRBJ2-5, with D possibly TRBD2 on 6 matching bases. The CDR3 runs to 15 residues. The V and J ends lost 3 bases and 4 bases respectively, with 15 bases between them. Germline loops: CDR1 MGHDK, CDR2 SYGVNS. The CDR3 DNA reads as TGTGCCAGCAGTGATCCCGGGAGAGGGACAGAGACCCAGTACTTC. This codes for CASSDPGRGTETQYF.